This T cell receptor (beta chain) stems from a study of blood T cell repertoires in COVID-19. Study overall: Spain, Italy and the United States supplied samples that represented acute and convalescent COVID-19. PBMCs, B-cell-depleted T cells, or T cells were the source of the cDNA or gDNA that made up the material.

Cohort placement rested on clinical history that participants reported themselves. Germline loops: CDR1 MNHEY, CDR2 SVGAGI. V lost 4 bases and J lost 4, with 8 bases in between. The CDR3 consists of 13 residues. Original data processing: Estimation of nucleated cell counts was performed using reference gene primer amplification. Sequencing used immunoSEQ multiplex PCR; TCRdb keeps in-frame clones, though not all of them. The DNA gave D and trimming, while V, J and clone size come from that table. The sample includes about 270,000 clones, around 89% of them seen just once. Material: PBMCs or T cells enriched from blood (not recorded which). This clonotype originated in a woman under 40 with acute COVID-19. The rearrangement joins TRBV6-5 to TRBJ2-1, with a tentative D call TRBD1 (6 bases). The CDR3 DNA is TGTGCCAGCAGTTCCGGACAGTACAATGAGCAGTTCTTC. Translation: CASSSGQYNEQFF.